This TCR beta chain was found in a study of glioma-infiltrating T cells. About the research overall: Target coverage was about 4- to 10-fold for approximately 1 million blood T cells.

TCR alpha and beta CDR3 regions were amplified from RNA using iRepertoire nested multiplex PCR. Each CDR3 protein is one row after TCRdb ran MiXCR on the multiplex PCR reads. The repertoire holds about 380,000 distinct CDR3 sequences, with 35% to 45% as singletons. The V gene lost 6 bases and the J gene lost 7 bases, with 18 bases spanning the gap. In germline, CDR1 is MDHEN, CDR2 SYDVKM. The CDR3 has 14 amino acids. Study outcomes and limitations: Patients with low tissue-blood divergence carried a signature set of shared blood CDR3 motifs. Tissue and blood shared very few CDR3 sequences.

Only a few counts were recorded for this clonotype. Its antigen is currently unknown. The chain has TRBV28 and TRBJ1-1; possibly TRBD1 for D (5 bases). Sequencing used glioma tissue, nonneoplastic brain tissue, or PBMCs (not recorded which). This clonotype was sampled from a human donor with low-grade glioma or glioblastoma, undergoing nonglioma brain surgery, or in good health (not recorded which). The DNA of the CDR3 is TGTGCCAGCAGACCCCTCGGCGGGGCGTATGAAGCTTTCTTT. Translating gives CASRPLGGAYEAFF.